The 24 T cell receptor beta chains listed next were all sequenced from one sample in a study of identical twins listed by TCRdb under 2016. Receptor amplification or capture employed 5' RACE. The instrument given in TCRdb is Illumina HiSeq 2000. TCRdb itself trimmed the public reads at Q25 with fastp, ran MiXCR and retained productive beta chains. Each CDR3 protein gets just one entry, which takes the most common genes and DNA from the rows behind it. This sample lists about 720,000 distinct CDR3 sequences; 8.6% were detected once. The biggest ten clones account for around 0.98% of the sample. The same data also went into a second study, on yellow fever vaccine responses in identical twins.

The sequenced sample was PBMCs. The receptors were gathered from a woman younger than 30 in good health.

The gene calls are TRBV12-3 or TRBV12-4 and TRBJ2-3; TRBD2 aligns across 12 bases. The CDR3 spans 19 residues. V lost 4 bases, J lost 6 bases, and 17 bases stayed unmatched. The CDR3 DNA reads as TGTGCCAGCAGTTCCACCCCTAAGACTAGCGGGGGCCCCAGGGATACGCAGTATTTT. It translates to CASSSTPKTSGGPRDTQYF.

This clonotype was recorded a few times. The chain employs TRBV29-1 and TRBJ2-5, with 8 bases lining up with TRBD2. This CDR3 is 14 amino acids long. After removal of 3 bases from V and 5 bases from J, the junction contained 8 bases not matched to a gene. Per germline, CDR1 SQVTM and CDR2 ANQGSEA. CDR3 residues: CSVEGGGPPETQYF. The CDR3 DNA follows: TGCAGCGTTGAGGGCGGGGGGCCTCCCGAGACCCAGTACTTC.

This clonotype was found many times. The chain couples TRBV5-6 to TRBJ2-3, with D perhaps TRBD2 (6 bases). V lost 0 bases, J lost 6 bases, and 20 bases lay in between. Germline CDR1 SGHDT, CDR2 YYEEEE. The CDR3 has 17 amino acids. CDR3 sequence: CASSLVFGRNRGDTQYF. The CDR3 DNA is TGTGCCAGCAGCTTGGTATTCGGCAGAAACCGGGGGGATACGCAGTATTTT.

The table lists this clonotype with many counts. The V call is TRBV29-1, the J call TRBJ1-5, with D tentatively TRBD1 (5 bases). V was clipped by 4 bases and J by 7 bases, with 11 bases between them. Germline V lookup: CDR1 SQVTM, CDR2 ANQGSEA. This CDR3 has 12 residues. The CDR3 coding sequence is TGCAGCGTTGGTCCCAGGGACCAGCCCCAGCATTTT. Protein: CSVGPRDQPQHF. Together with reference TRBV29-1 and TRBJ1-5, the CDR3 gives the full variable domain: SAVISQKPSRDICQRGTSLTIQCQVDSQVTMMFWYRQQPGQSLTLIATANQGSEATYESGFVIDKFPISRPNLTFSTLTVSNMSPEDSSIYLCSVGPRDQPQHFGDGTRLSIL.

This chain connects TRBV2 to TRBJ1-2; D remains unclear. Germline CDR1 reads SNHLY; CDR2 reads FYNNEI. Trimming shortened V by 7 bases and J by 8 bases, and 17 bases separated the two germline ends. The CDR3 sequence is 13 residues long. Here the CDR3 DNA reads TGTGCCAGCACCGAAGACACGATCTACGGCTACACCTTC. It is translated as CASTEDTIYGYTF.

This clonotype occurred many times. CDR3 sequence (DNA): TGTGCCAGCAGCTTCGGGGACTCCTACGAGCAGTACTTC. Amino acid sequence: CASSFGDSYEQYF. The chain uses TRBV7-9 and TRBJ2-7, with D possibly being TRBD2 (5 bases). The CDR3 runs 13 residues. The germline V and J ends were trimmed by 3 bases and 0 bases, with 6 bases remaining between them. The V gene's germline CDR1 is SEHNR and CDR2 FQNEAQ (reference sequence).

In this sample, this clonotype turned up once. A much larger clonotype is one base distant, so this may be a read error. V is TRBV11-1 and J is TRBJ2-5; possibly TRBD1 for D (6 bases). Trimming removed 1 base from V and 1 base from J, with 7 bases in between. CDR3 length equals 14 residues. The germline V gene encodes CDR1 SGHAT and CDR2 FQDESV (reference sequence). This chain's CDR3 is CASSLDRAQETQYF. As DNA, the CDR3 is TGTGCCAGCAGCTTAGACAGGGCCCAAGAGACCCAGTACTTC.

This clonotype has more than one count but fewer than ten. The chain recombines TRBV4-1 with TRBJ2-1; 11 bases align to TRBD2. Germline assignment: CDR1 MGHRA and CDR2 YSYEKL. The length of the CDR3 is 17 residues. Trimming removed 0 bases from V and 9 bases from J; junction bases left unmatched: 10. CDR3 coding DNA: TGCGCCAGCAGCCAAGAAGGGGTACTAGCGGGAGTAAGTGAGCAGTTCTTC. Its protein product is CASSQEGVLAGVSEQFF.

The table lists this clonotype with many counts. V is TRBV6-2 or TRBV6-3 and J is TRBJ1-5, with TRBD1 matching over 9 bases. The CDR3 loop spans 17 amino acids. V was pared by 2 bases and J by 2 bases, with 7 bases of the junction left unmatched. Germline V gene sequence: CDR1 MNHEY, CDR2 SVGEGT. The CDR3: CASSYQGQGRGNQPQHF. The CDR3 nucleotides are TGTGCCAGCAGTTACCAGGGACAGGGCAGGGGCAATCAGCCCCAGCATTTT.

This clonotype was observed a few times. The chain carries TRBV6-5 and TRBJ1-1, with D unresolved. V was shortened by 1 base and J by 10 bases, with 7 bases between the two germline ends. Germline CDR1 is MNHEY and CDR2 is SVGAGI. The length of the CDR3 is 11 residues. The DNA for the CDR3 is TGTGCCAGCAGTTACTTGGGTGCAGCTTTCTTT. Amino acid sequence: CASSYLGAAFF.

The chain has TRBV4-3 and TRBJ2-1; TRBD1 agrees at 9 bases. The germline V gene has CDR1 LGHNA and CDR2 YSLEER. Germline trimming cut 1 base from V and 7 bases from J; bases unmatched to any gene: 11. The CDR3 runs to 17 residues. The CDR3: CASSQAFGTGLRNEQFF. The CDR3 coding sequence is TGCGCCAGCAGCCAAGCTTTCGGGACAGGGCTTAGGAATGAGCAGTTCTTC.

This clonotype was seen at least ten times. J is TRBJ1-1 and V is TRBV30; D unclear. V lost 0 bases and J lost 0, with 11 bases in between. Germline V gene data show CDR1 as GTSNPN and CDR2 as SVGIG (reference sequence). CDR3 length: 15 residues. CDR3 loop: CAWSVRTVLNTEAFF. CDR3 nucleotide sequence: TGTGCCTGGAGTGTCCGGACGGTTTTGAACACTGAAGCTTTCTTT.

The chain employs TRBV11-2 and TRBJ1-3; D possibly corresponds to TRBD1 (5 bases). There are 14 residues in the CDR3. V shed 5 bases and J shed 8 bases, with 16 bases lying between them. CDR1 is SGHAT and CDR2 is FQNNGV in the germline V gene. This CDR3 is CASSNGRIQDTIYF. The CDR3 region has the DNA TGTGCCAGCAGCAACGGACGGATACAGGACACCATATATTTT.

The chain joins TRBV3-1 to TRBJ2-5; 7 bases line up with TRBD2. CDR3 length: 15 residues. Per the germline V gene, CDR1 is LGHDT and CDR2 is YNNKEL (reference sequence). The V and J ends lost 2 bases and 5 bases, in that order; junction bases with no gene match: 8. The chain's CDR3 is CASSQNGRTRETQYF. Here the CDR3 DNA reads TGTGCCAGCAGCCAAAACGGGAGGACCAGGGAGACCCAGTACTTC.

This clonotype appeared a few times. V usage is TRBV4-2 and J usage is TRBJ2-7; D may be TRBD2 (6 bases). Trimming cost V 1 base and J 6 bases, with 13 bases left between them. Germline-derived CDR1 and CDR2 are LGHNA and YNFKEQ. The CDR3 is 14 residues long. This CDR3 reads CASSQGLVSGEQYF. The CDR3 bases are TGTGCCAGCAGCCAAGGACTAGTTTCGGGCGAGCAGTACTTC.

At least ten counts were recorded for this clonotype. The CDR3 region is CASSDRTGFYEQYF. Written as DNA, the CDR3 is TGTGCCAGCAGCGACAGGACAGGATTCTACGAGCAGTACTTC. This chain links TRBV12-3 or TRBV12-4 with TRBJ2-7; TRBD1 matches 7 bases. This CDR3 is 14 amino acids long. The trim removed 6 bases at V and 3 bases at J, leaving 8 bases unmatched.

This clonotype appeared a few times. V gene TRBV7-8 combines with J gene TRBJ2-1; D gene ambiguous. This CDR3 spans 12 amino acids. Germline values: CDR1 SGHVS, CDR2 FQNEAQ. Trimming pared 3 bases from V and 9 bases from J, leaving 9 bases between. The CDR3 DNA is TGTGCCAGCAGCTTTTTGGAGCCTGAGCAGTTCTTC. Its translation: CASSFLEPEQFF.

This clonotype occurred a few times. The gene calls are TRBV9 and TRBJ2-7; 12 bases fit TRBD2. Germline V gene data show CDR1 as SGDLS and CDR2 as YYNGEE. The CDR3 spans 19 residues. Trimming took 4 bases from V and 6 from J; bases not matched to a gene: 20. The CDR3 is CASSLSPLPRLAGASEQYF. The CDR3 DNA sequence: TGTGCCAGCAGCTTATCCCCCCTCCCCCGACTAGCGGGAGCCAGCGAGCAGTACTTC.

This clonotype was seen only a few times. The chain couples TRBV15 to TRBJ2-1; 8 nucleotides line up with TRBD2. This CDR3 is 14 amino acids long. The germline gives CDR1 LNHNV, CDR2 YYDKDF (reference sequence). The V segment lost 3 bases and the J segment 10 bases; nucleotides outside the gene matches: 8. CDR3 sequence: CATSSQSGGREQFF. In DNA form, the CDR3 reads TGTGCCACCAGCAGCCAATCGGGAGGGAGGGAGCAGTTCTTC. Using reference TRBV15 and TRBJ2-1 for the parts outside the CDR3, the full variable domain is DAMVIQNPRYQVTQFGKPVTLSCSQTLNHNVMYWYQQKSSQAPKLLFHYYDKDFNNEADTPDNFQSRRPNTSFCFLDIRSPGLGDTAMYLCATSSQSGGREQFFGPGTRLTVL.

The rearrangement uses TRBV28 and TRBJ2-1; the match to TRBD2 covers 12 bases. J was trimmed by 5 bases and V by 5 bases; bases with no gene match: 7. Per the germline V gene, CDR1 is MDHEN and CDR2 is SYDVKM. The CDR3 length is 16 residues. The CDR3 sequence: CASSLLTSGSDNEQFF. The CDR3, as DNA: TGTGCCAGCAGTCTCTTGACTAGCGGGAGCGACAATGAGCAGTTCTTC.

The chain carries TRBV10-3 and TRBJ1-5; D unresolved. Germline-derived CDR1 and CDR2 are ENHRY and SYGVKD. The V end lost 6 bases, the J end lost 4 bases, and 13 bases lay between the germline ends. The CDR3 spans 14 residues. The CDR3 protein is CAISDILGNQPQHF. CDR3 bases: TGTGCCATCAGCGACATCTTAGGGAATCAGCCCCAGCATTTT.

V is TRBV7-9 and J is TRBJ2-7, with D uncertain. Germline lookup yields CDR1 SEHNR and CDR2 FQNEAQ (reference sequence). With 1 base removed from V and 5 bases from J, the gap between germline ends came to 6 bases. The CDR3 is 12 amino acids. The CDR3: CASSLEAHEQYF. CDR3 DNA: TGTGCCAGCAGCTTAGAGGCTCACGAGCAGTACTTC.

This clonotype was counted only a few times. The chain carries TRBV11-2 and TRBJ2-7; 7 bases match TRBD2. The CDR3 has 17 residues. The V gene end was trimmed by 1 base and the J gene end by 0 bases; junction bases not matched to a gene: 9. Germline CDR1 SGHAT, CDR2 FQNNGV. The CDR3 DNA reads TGTGCCAGCAGCTTAGGAGGACTAGGGAAAAACTCCTACGAGCAGTACTTC. Residues: CASSLGGLGKNSYEQYF.

At least ten counts were recorded for this clonotype. The V call is TRBV3-1, the J call TRBJ2-1; D is undetermined. The CDR3 consists of 14 residues. The V end lost 3 bases, the J end lost 5 bases, and 11 bases lay between the germline ends. The germline V gene encodes CDR1 LGHDT and CDR2 YNNKEL (reference sequence). The CDR3 DNA sequence: TGTGCCAGCAGCCAGGGTTGGGGTGACAATGAGCAGTTCTTC. It is translated as CASSQGWGDNEQFF.